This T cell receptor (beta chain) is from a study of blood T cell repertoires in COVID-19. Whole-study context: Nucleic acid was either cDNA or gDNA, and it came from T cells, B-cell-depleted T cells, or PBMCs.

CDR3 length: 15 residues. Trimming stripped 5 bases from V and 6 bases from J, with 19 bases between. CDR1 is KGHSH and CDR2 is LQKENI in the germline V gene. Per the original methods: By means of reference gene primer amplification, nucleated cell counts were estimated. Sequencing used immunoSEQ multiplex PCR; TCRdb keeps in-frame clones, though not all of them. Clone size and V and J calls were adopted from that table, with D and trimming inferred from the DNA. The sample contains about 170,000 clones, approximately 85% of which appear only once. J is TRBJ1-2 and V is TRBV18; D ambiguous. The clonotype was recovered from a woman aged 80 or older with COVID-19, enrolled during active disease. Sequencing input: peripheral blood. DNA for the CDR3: TGTGCCAGCTCAACGGGAGGGAACCGGGAAGATGGCTACACCTTC. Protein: CASSTGGNREDGYTF.